Here is one TCR beta chain with its context. This clone was seen at least ten times. The specificity of this receptor is unknown. No base-level quality is on record; no much larger clone is a single base apart. From alopecia areata patients, peripheral blood was collected along with lesional scalp punch biopsies. PBMCs were isolated by density centrifugation and stained for CD3, CD4 and CD8, after which CD4+ and CD8+ T cells were sorted on a FACSAria. The data originate from a study of CD8+ T cells in alopecia areata (dated by TCRdb to between 2018 and 2020). General notes on the study: Treated patients were enrolled in an open-label pilot trial of oral tofacitinib at 5 to 10 mg twice daily for moderate-to-severe alopecia areata. Scalp tissue and sorted CD4+ and CD8+ peripheral blood T cells from patchy and totalis/universalis alopecia areata patients and from healthy controls were covered by human TCRbeta sequencing. RNA came from the PAXgene miRNA kit for fixed scalp, the miRNeasy kit for PBMCs, and the RNeasy kit for mouse skin. High-throughput TCRbeta sequencing was used to examine T cell clonal expansion in alopecia areata in both the C3H/HeJ mouse model and human patients. immunoSEQ multiplex PCR using 35 Vbeta forward primers and 13 Jbeta reverse primers was used to amplify TCRbeta CDR3 regions. Biopsies were taken from tofacitinib-treated patients at baseline and again at 4 and 24 weeks into treatment, and several of those patients also had a later scalp biopsy. Scalp clonality was compared across normal scalp (n=4), patchy alopecia areata scalp (n=8), and alopecia totalis/universalis scalp (n=8). Patients stayed on tofacitinib for 6 to 18 months and then had 6 months of follow-up off drug so that delayed response and recurrence could be assessed. The paper as a whole reports these results and caveats: Compared with mice, TCR sequences shared between patients were less clear, possibly partly because of HLA diversity across the patient population. Compared with normal scalp, lesional scalp, particularly in alopecia totalis/universalis, had higher clonality and more expanded CD8+ clones, which suggests antigenic drive. Unlike mouse skin, which is dominated by gammadelta T cells, normal human skin has resident alphabeta T cells that are also sequenced, and this complicates analysis of the scalp TCR repertoire.

Measured from the cysteine to the phenylalanine, the CDR3 is 14 residues long. Only the CDR3 portion is preserved as DNA: 42 bases, with reading frame beginning at the first base. CDR1 and CDR2 are read off the germline V gene as SGHTA and FQGNSA. Relative to germline, V is 0 bases shorter and J is 5 bases shorter, with 11 bases between their ends. Library creation used the immunoSEQ multiplex PCR assay. For TCR sequencing, RNA was extracted from every sample and reverse transcribed into cDNA to serve as template. First-strand cDNA was synthesized using SuperScript III with a 2:1 mix of oligo-dT and random hexamers. A synthetic immune receptor repertoire was used to assess amplification bias, and residual bias was removed computationally. As for the original processing: Raw reads were preprocessed to remove errors, and CDR3 was defined according to IMGT conventions as the region from the conserved cysteine to phenylalanine. Clonality was computed by normalizing Shannon entropy by log2 of the number of productive unique TCRs and subtracting the result from 1. Whether each scalp clone was CD4 or CD8 was inferred by checking scalp TCRbeta sequences against the CD4 and CD8 repertoires from sorted blood. Sourced from immuneACCESS, this table was stored by TCRdb with only in-frame sequences that have V and J called. A share of the clones is absent; for the studies checked, an unresolved V gene accounts for under half, and the remainder has no known explanation. V, J and clone size reflect that table, while D and trimming were determined from the DNA. This sample lists more than 75,000 clones; roughly two fifths were detected once. 1% to 1.5% of the sample lies in the top ten.

This TCR was sampled from a human donor with alopecia areata. The V and J segments used are TRBV7-2 and TRBJ2-7; TRBD2 is a weak D gene call, 6 bases matching. The sequenced sample consisted of CD4+ T cells sorted from blood. This receptor carries the CDR3 CASSLAHSGHEQYF. The nucleotide sequence is given as TGTGCCAGCAGCTTAGCGCATAGCGGTCACGAGCAGTACTTC.